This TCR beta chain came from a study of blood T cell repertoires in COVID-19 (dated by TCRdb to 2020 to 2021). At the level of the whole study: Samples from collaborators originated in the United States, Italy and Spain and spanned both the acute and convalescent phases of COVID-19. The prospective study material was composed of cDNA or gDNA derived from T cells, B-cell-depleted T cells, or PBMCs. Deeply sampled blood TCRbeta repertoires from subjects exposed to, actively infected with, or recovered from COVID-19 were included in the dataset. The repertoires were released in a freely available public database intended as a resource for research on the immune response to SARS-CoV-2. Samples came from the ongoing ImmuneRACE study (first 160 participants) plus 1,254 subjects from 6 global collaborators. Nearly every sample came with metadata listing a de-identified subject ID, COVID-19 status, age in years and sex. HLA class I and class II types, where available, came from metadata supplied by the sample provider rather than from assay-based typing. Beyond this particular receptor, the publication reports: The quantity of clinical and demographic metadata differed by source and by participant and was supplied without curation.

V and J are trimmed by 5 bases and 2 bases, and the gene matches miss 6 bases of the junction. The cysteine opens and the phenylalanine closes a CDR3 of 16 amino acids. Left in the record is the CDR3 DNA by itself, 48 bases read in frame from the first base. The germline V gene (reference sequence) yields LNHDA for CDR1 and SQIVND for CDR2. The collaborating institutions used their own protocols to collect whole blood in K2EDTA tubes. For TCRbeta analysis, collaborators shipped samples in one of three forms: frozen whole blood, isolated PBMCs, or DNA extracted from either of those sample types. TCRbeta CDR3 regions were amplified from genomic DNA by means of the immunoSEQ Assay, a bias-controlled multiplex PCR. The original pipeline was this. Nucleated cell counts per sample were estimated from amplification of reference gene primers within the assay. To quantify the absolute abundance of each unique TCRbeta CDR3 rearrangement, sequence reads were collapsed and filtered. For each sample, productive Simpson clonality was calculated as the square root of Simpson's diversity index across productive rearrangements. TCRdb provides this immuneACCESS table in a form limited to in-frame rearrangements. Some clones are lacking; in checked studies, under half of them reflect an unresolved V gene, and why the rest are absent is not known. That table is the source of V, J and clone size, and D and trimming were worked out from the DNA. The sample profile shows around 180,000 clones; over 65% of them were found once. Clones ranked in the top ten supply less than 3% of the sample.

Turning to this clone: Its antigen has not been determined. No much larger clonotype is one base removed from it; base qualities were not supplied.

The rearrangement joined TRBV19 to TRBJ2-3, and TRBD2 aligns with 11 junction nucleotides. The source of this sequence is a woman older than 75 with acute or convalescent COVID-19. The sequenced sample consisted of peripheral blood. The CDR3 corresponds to CASSVGLAGLTDTQYF. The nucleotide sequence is TGTGCCAGTAGTGTCGGACTAGCGGGCCTCACAGATACGCAGTATTTT.